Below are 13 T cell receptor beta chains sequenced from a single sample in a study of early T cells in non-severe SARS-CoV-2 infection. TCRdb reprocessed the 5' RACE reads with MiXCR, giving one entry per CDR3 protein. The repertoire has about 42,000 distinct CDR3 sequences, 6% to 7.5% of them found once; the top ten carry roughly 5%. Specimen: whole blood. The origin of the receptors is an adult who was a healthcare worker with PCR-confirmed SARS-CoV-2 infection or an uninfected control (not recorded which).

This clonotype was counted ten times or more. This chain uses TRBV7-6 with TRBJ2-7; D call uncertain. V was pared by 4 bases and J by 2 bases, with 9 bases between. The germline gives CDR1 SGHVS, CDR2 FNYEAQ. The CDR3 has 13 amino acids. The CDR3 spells CASSYDTTYEQYF. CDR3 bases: TGTGCCAGCAGCTACGACACAACCTACGAGCAGTACTTC.

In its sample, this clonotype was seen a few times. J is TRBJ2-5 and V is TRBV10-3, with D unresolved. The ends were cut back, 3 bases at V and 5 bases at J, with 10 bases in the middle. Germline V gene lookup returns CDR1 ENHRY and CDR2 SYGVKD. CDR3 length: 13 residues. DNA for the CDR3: TGTGCCATCAGTGAAACGCAATGGGAGACCCAGTACTTC. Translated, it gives CAISETQWETQYF.

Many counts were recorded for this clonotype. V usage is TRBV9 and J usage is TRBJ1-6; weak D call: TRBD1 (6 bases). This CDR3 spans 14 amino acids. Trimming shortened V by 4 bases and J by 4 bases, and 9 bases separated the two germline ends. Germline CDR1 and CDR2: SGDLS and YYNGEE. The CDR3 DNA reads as TGTGCCAGCAGCCCGGGACAATATAATTCACCCCTCCACTTT. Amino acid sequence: CASSPGQYNSPLHF.

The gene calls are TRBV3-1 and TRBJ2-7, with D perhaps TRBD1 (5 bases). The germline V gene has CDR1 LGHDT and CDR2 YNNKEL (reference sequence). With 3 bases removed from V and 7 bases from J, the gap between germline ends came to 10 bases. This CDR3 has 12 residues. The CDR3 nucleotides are TGTGCCAGCAGCCAGAGTGGACAAGAGCAGTACTTC. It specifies CASSQSGQEQYF.

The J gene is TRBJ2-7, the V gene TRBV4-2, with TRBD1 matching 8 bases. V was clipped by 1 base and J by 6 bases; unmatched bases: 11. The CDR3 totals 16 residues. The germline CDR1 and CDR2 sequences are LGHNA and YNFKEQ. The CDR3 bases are TGTGCCAGCAGCCAAGGGGCACCCGGACAGGGTCCCGAGCAGTACTTC. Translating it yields CASSQGAPGQGPEQYF.

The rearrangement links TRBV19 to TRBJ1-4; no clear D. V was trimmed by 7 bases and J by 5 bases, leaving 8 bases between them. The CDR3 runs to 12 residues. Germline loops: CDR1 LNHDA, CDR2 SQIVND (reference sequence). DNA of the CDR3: TGTGCCAGTACCACGGGAAATGAAAAACTGTTTTTT. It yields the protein CASTTGNEKLFF. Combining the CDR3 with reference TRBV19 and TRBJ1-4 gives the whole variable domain DGGITQSPKYLFRKEGQNVTLSCEQNLNHDAMYWYRQDPGQGLRLIYYSQIVNDFQKGDIAEGYSVSREKKESFPLTVTSAQKNPTAFYLCASTTGNEKLFFGSGTQLSVL.

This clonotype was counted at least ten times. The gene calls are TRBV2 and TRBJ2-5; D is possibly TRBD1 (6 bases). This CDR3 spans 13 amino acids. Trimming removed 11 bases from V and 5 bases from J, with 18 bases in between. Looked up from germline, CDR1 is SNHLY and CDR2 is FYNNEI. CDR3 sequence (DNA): TGTGCCGGCCGGGACACAGTATTGGAGACCCAGTACTTC. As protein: CAGRDTVLETQYF.

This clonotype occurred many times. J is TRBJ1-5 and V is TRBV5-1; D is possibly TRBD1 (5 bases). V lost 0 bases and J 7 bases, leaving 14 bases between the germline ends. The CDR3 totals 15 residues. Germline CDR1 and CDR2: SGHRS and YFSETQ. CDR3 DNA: TGCGCCAGCAGCTTGGCAGGGACTTCCCTGCAGCCCCAGCATTTT. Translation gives CASSLAGTSLQPQHF.

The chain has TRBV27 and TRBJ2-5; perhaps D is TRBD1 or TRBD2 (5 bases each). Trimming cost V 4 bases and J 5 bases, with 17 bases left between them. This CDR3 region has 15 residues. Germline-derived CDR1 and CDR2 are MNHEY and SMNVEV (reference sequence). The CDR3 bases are TGTGCCAGCAGTTCCCCACAGACAGAGGGGGAGACCCAGTACTTC. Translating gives CASSSPQTEGETQYF.

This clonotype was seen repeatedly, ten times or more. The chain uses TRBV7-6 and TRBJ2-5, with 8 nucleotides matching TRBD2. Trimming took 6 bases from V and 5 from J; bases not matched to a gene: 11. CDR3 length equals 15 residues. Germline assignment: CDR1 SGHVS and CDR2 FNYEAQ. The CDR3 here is CASSYPGLVSETQYF. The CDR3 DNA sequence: TGTGCCAGCAGTTATCCGGGACTAGTTTCGGAGACCCAGTACTTC.

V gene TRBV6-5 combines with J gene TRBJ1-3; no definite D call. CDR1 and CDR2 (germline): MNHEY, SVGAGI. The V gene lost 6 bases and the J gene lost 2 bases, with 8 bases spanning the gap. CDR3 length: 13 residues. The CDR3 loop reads CASRGPAGNTIYF. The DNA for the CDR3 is TGTGCCAGCAGAGGGCCTGCTGGAAACACCATATATTTT.

For the CDR3, the DNA is TGCGCCAGCATGAGACAGGTCAGCACAGATACGCAGTATTTT. It specifies CASMRQVSTDTQYF. The chain links TRBV10-2 to TRBJ2-3; tentative D call: TRBD1 (6 bases). This CDR3 contains 14 residues. CDR1 is WSHSY and CDR2 is SAAADI in the germline V gene. Trimming took off 7 bases at V and 0 bases at J, with 11 bases between the two ends.

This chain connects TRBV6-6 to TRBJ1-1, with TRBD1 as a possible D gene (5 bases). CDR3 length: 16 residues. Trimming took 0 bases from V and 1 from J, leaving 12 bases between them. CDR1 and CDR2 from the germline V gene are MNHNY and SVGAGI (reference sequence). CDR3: CASSYSIGRANTEAFF. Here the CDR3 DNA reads TGTGCCAGCAGTTACTCCATTGGCAGGGCGAACACTGAAGCTTTCTTT.